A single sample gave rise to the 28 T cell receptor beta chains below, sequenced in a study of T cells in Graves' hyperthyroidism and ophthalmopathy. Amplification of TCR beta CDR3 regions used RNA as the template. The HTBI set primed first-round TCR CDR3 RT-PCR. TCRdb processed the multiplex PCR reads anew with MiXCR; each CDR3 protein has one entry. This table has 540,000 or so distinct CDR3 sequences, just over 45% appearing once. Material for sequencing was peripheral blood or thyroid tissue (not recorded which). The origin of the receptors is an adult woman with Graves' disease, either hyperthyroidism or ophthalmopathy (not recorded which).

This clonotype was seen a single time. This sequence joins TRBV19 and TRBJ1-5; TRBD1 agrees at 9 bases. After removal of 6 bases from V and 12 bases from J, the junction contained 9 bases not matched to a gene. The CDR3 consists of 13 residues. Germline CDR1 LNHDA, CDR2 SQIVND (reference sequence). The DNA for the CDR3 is TGTGCCAGTAGGGGACCGGGACAGGGAGACCAGCATTTT. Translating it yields CASRGPGQGDQHF.

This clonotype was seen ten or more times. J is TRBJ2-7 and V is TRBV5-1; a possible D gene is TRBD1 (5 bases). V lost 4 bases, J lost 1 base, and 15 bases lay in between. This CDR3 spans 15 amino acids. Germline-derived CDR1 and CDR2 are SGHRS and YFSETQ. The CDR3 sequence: CASSRSGFLSYEQYF. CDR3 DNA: TGCGCCAGCAGCCGCTCAGGGTTTCTGTCCTACGAGCAGTACTTC.

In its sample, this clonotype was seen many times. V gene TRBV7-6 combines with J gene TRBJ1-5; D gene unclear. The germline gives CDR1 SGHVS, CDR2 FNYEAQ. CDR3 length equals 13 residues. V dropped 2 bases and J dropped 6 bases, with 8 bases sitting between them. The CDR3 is CASSLSLFQPQHF. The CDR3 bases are TGTGCCAGCAGCTTAAGCTTATTTCAGCCCCAGCATTTT.

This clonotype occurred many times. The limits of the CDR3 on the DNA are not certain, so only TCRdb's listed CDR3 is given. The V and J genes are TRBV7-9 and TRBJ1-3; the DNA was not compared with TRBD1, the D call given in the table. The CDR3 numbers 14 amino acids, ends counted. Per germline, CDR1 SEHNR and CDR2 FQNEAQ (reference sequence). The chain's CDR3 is CASSFGQGANTTYF.

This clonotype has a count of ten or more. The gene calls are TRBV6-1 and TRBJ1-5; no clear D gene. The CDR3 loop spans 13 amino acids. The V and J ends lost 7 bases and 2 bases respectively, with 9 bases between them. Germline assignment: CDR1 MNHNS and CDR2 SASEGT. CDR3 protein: CASMRFGNQPQHF. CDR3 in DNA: TGTGCCAGCATGCGTTTTGGCAATCAGCCCCAGCATTTT.

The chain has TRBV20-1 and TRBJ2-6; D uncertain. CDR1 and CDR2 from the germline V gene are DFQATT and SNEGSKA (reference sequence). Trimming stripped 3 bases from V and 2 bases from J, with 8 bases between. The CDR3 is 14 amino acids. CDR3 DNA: TGCAGTGCTAGTGAGGTAGCTGGGGCCAACGTCCTGACTTTC. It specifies CSASEVAGANVLTF.

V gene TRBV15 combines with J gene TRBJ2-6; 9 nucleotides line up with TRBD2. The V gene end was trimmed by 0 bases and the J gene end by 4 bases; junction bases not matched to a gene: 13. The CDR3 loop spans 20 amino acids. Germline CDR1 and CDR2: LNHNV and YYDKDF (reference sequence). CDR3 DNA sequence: TGTGCCACCAGCAGAGATCACCCCCGTAGCGGGAGATCCGGGGCCAACGTCCTGACTTTC. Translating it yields CATSRDHPRSGRSGANVLTF.

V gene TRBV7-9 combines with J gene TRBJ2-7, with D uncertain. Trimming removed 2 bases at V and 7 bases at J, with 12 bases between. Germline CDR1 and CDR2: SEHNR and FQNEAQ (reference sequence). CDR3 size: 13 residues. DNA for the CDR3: TGTGCCAGCAGCTTACGGTCCAGGCGTGAGCAGTACTTC. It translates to CASSLRSRREQYF.

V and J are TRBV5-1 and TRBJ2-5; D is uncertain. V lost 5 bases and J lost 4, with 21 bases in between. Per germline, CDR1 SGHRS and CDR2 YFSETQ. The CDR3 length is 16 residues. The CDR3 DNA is TGCGCCAGCAGTGCCCTCCCGCCTCCTCTCGCAGAGACCCAGTACTTC. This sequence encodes CASSALPPPLAETQYF.

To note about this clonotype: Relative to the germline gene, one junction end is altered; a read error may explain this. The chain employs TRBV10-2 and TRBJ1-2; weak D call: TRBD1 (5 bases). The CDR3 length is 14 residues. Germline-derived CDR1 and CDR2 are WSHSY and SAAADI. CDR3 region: CASSYSAGTTGYTF. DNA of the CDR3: TGTGCCAGCAGTTACAGCGCAGGGACTACTGGCTACACCTTC.

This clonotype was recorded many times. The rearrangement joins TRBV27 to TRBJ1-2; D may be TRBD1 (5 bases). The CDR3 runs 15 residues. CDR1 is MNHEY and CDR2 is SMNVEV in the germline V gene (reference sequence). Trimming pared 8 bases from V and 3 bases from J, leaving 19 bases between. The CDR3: CASSRQIGSYYGYTF. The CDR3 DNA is TGTGCCAGCTCCCGACAGATTGGATCTTACTATGGCTACACCTTC.

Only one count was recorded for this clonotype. CDR3 DNA: TGTGCCAGCAACGTTGAGGGGGCCTCCTACGAGCAGTACTTC. The encoded protein is CASNVEGASYEQYF. This chain connects TRBV2 to TRBJ2-7, with 7 nucleotides matching TRBD1. Germline CDR1 SNHLY, CDR2 FYNNEI. Germline trimming cut 7 bases from V and 0 bases from J; bases unmatched to any gene: 6. This CDR3 has 14 amino acids. Full variable domain (missing parts from reference TRBV2 and TRBJ2-7): EPEVTQTPSHQVTQMGQEVILRCVPISNHLYFYWYRQILGQKVEFLVSFYNNEISEKSEIFDDQFSVERPDGSNFTLKIRSTKLEDSAMYFCASNVEGASYEQYFGPGTRLTVT.

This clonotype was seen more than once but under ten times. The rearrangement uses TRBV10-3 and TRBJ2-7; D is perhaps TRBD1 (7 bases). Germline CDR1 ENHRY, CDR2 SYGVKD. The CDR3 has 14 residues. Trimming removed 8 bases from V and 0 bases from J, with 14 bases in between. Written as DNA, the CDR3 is TGTGCCATCCAGCAGGGGGGTAGCTCCTACGAGCAGTACTTC. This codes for CAIQQGGSSYEQYF.

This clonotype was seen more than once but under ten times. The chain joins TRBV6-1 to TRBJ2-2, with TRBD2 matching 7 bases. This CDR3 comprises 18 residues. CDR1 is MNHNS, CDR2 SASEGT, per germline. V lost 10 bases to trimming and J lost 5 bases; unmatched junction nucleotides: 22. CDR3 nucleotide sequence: TGTGCCACCAATAACCTCTGGGCGAGGCGGGAGTGGACCGGGGAGCTGTTTTTT. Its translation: CATNNLWARREWTGELFF.

CDR3 DNA sequence: TGTGCCAGCAGCGCACGAAAGGATGGACCCCTCCACTTT. It is translated as CASSARKDGPLHF. The rearrangement joins TRBV9 to TRBJ1-6; no firm D call. CDR1 and CDR2 (germline): SGDLS, YYNGEE. The CDR3 contains 13 residues. The V end lost 3 bases, the J end lost 12 bases, and 13 bases lay between the germline ends.

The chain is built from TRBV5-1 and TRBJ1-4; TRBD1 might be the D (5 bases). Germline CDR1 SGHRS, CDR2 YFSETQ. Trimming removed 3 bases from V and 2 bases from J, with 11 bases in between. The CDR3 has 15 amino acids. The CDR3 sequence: CASSWMDTTNEKLFF. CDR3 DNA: TGCGCCAGCAGCTGGATGGACACCACTAATGAAAAACTGTTTTTT.

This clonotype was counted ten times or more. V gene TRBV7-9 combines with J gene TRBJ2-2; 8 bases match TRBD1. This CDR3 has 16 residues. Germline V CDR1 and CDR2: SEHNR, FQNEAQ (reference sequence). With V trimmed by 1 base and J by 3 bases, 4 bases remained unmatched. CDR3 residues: CASSLGGTGYTGELFF. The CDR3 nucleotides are TGTGCCAGCAGCTTAGGGGGGACAGGCTACACCGGGGAGCTGTTTTTT.

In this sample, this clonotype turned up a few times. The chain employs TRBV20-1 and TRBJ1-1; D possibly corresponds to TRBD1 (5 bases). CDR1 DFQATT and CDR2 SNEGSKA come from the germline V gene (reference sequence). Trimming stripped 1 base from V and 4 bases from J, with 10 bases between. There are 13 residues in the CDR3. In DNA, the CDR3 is TGCAGTGCTAGAGGACAGTCGATCACTGAAGCTTTCTTT. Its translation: CSARGQSITEAFF.

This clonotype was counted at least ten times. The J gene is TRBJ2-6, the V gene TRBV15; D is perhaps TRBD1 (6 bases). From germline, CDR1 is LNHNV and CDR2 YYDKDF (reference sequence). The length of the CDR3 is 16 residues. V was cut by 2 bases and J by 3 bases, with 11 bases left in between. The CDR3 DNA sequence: TGTGCCACCAGCAGAAACCAGGGACATGGGGCCAACGTCCTGACTTTC. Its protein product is CATSRNQGHGANVLTF.

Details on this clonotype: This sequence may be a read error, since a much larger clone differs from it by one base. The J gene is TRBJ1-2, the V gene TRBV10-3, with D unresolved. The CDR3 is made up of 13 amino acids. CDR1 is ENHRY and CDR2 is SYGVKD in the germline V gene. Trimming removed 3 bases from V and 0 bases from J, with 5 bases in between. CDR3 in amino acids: CAISETANYGYTF. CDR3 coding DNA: TGTGCCATCAGTGAAACAGCTAACTATGGCTACACCTTC.

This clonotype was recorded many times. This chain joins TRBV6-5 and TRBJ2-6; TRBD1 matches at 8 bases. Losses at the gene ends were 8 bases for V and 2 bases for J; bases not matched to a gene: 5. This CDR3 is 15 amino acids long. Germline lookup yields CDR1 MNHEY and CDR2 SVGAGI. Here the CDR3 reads CASFSTGAGANVLTF. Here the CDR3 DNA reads TGTGCCAGCTTCTCGACAGGGGCTGGGGCCAACGTCCTGACTTTC.

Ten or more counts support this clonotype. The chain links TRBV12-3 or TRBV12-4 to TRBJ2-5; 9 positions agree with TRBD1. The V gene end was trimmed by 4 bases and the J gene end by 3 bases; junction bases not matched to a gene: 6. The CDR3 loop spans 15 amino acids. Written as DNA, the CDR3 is TGTGCCAGCAGTTCTCCGGGACAGGGCAAAGAGACCCAGTACTTC. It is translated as CASSSPGQGKETQYF.

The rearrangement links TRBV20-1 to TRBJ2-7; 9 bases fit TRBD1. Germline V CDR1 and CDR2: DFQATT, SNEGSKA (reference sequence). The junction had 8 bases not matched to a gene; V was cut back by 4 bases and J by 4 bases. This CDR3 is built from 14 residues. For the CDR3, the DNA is TGCAGTGCTACCGGGACAGGGAATCGTTACGAGCAGTACTTC. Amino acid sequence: CSATGTGNRYEQYF.

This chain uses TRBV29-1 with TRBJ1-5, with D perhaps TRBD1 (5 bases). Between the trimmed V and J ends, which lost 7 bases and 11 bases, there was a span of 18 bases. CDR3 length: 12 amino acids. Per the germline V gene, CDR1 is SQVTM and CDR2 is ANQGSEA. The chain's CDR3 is CSALGGGMTQHF. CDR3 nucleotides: TGCAGCGCTCTGGGGGGAGGGATGACCCAGCATTTT.

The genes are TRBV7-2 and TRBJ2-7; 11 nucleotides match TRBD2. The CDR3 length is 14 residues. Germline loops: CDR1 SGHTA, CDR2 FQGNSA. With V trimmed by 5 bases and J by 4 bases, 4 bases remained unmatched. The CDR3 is CASSRRLAGYEQYF. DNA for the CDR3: TGTGCCAGCAGCCGGCGACTAGCGGGATACGAGCAGTACTTC.

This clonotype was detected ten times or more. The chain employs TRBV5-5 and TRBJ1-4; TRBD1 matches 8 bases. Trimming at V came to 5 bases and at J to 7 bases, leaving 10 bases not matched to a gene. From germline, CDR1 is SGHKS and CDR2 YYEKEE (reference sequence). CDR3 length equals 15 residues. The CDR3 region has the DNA TGTGCCAGCAGTTCTCTTCCAGGGGGCCTTGAAAAACTGTTTTTT. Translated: CASSSLPGGLEKLFF. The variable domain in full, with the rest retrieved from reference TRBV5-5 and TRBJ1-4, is DAGVTQSPTHLIKTRGQQVTLRCSPISGHKSVSWYQQVLGQGPQFIFQYYEKEERGRGNFPDRFSARQFPNYSSELNVNALLLGDSALYLCASSSLPGGLEKLFFGSGTQLSVL.

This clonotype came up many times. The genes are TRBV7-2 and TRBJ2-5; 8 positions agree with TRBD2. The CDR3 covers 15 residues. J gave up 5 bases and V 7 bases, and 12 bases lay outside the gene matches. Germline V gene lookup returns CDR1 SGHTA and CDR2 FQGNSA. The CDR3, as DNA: TGTGCCAGCACCCCGTTTGCAGCGGGAGCCGAGACCCAGTACTTC. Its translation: CASTPFAAGAETQYF.

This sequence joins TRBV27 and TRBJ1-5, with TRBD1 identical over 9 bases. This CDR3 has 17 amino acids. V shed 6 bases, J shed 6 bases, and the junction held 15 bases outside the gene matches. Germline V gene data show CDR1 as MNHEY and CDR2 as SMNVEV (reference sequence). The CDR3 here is CASSPSAGTGRFQPQHF. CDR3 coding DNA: TGTGCCAGCAGCCCCTCCGCCGGGACAGGGCGTTTTCAGCCCCAGCATTTT.